These 15 T cell receptor beta chains were sequenced from one sample in a study of control samples from healthy donors and cancer patients. This table comes from immunoSEQ multiplex PCR, and its TCRdb copy is limited to in-frame clones, with some not included. The repertoire holds about 89,000 clones, with about 85% as singletons. Sequencing was performed on blood. The receptors stem from a woman aged 40 to 55 in good health.

The chain is built from TRBV5-4 and TRBJ2-3; D remains unclear. V was pared by 0 bases and J by 0 bases, with 11 bases between. CDR3 length: 16 amino acids. Germline values: CDR1 SGHNT, CDR2 YYREEE (reference sequence). DNA of the CDR3: TGTGCCAGCAGCTTGGAGGTTGGGGTTAGCACAGATACGCAGTATTTT. It translates to CASSLEVGVSTDTQYF.

The chain joins TRBV20-1 to TRBJ2-7; 8 bases map to TRBD2. In germline, CDR1 is DFQATT, CDR2 SNEGSKA (reference sequence). Unmatched junction bases numbered 1, after V lost 3 bases and J lost 0 bases. The CDR3 sequence is 13 residues long. This chain's CDR3 is CSASSGVSYEQYF. The CDR3 bases are TGCAGTGCTAGTAGCGGGGTCTCCTACGAGCAGTACTTC.

The V and J genes are TRBV15 and TRBJ2-5; D might be TRBD2 (6 bases). Trimming removed 1 base from V and 2 bases from J, with 14 bases in between. Germline CDR1 and CDR2: LNHNV and YYDKDF (reference sequence). This CDR3 contains 16 residues. The CDR3: CATSRGGRREQETQYF. The CDR3 nucleotides read TGTGCCACCAGCAGAGGCGGCCGCCGGGAGCAAGAGACCCAGTACTTC.

V usage is TRBV6-6 and J usage is TRBJ1-2; D might be TRBD1 (5 bases). Trimming cost V 0 bases and J 3 bases, with 8 bases left between them. The CDR3 length is 14 residues. Per the germline V gene, CDR1 is MNHNY and CDR2 is SVGAGI (reference sequence). The CDR3 coding sequence is TGTGCCAGCAGTTACTCCGAGACAGACTATGGCTACACCTTC. It translates to CASSYSETDYGYTF.

The rearrangement joins TRBV2 to TRBJ1-2; perhaps TRBD1 as D (6 bases). With 5 bases removed from V and 4 bases from J, the gap between germline ends came to 11 bases. CDR3 length: 13 residues. Germline lookup yields CDR1 SNHLY and CDR2 FYNNEI. The CDR3 loop is CASSRDNTYGYTF. CDR3 in DNA: TGTGCCAGCAGTCGGGACAATACCTATGGCTACACCTTC.

This chain joins TRBV7-3 and TRBJ2-2, with 8 bases lining up with TRBD1. V gave up 0 bases and J gave up 5 bases; unmatched junction bases: 5. CDR1 and CDR2 from the germline V gene are SGHTA and FQGTGA. There are 16 residues in the CDR3. CDR3 region: CASSLTRDRSTGELFF. The CDR3 DNA reads TGTGCCAGCAGCTTAACGAGGGACAGGAGTACCGGGGAGCTGTTTTTT. Combining the CDR3 with reference TRBV7-3 and TRBJ2-2 gives the whole variable domain GAGVSQTPSNKVTEKGKYVELRCDPISGHTALYWYRQSLGQGPEFLIYFQGTGAADDSGLPNDRFFAVRPEGSVSTLKIQRTERGDSAVYLCASSLTRDRSTGELFFGEGSRLTVL.

V gene TRBV30 combines with J gene TRBJ2-1; D is uncertain. This CDR3 has 12 residues. Per the germline V gene, CDR1 is GTSNPN and CDR2 is SVGIG (reference sequence). Trimming left V 4 bases short and J 6 bases short, with 10 bases between. Here the CDR3 DNA reads TGTGCCTGGACGTACAATGGCAATGAGCAGTTCTTC. Protein: CAWTYNGNEQFF. Using reference TRBV30 and TRBJ2-1 for the parts outside the CDR3, the full variable domain is SQTIHQWPATLVQPVGSPLSLECTVEGTSNPNLYWYRQAAGRGLQLLFYSVGIGQISSEVPQNLSASRPQDRQFILSSKKLLLSDSGFYLCAWTYNGNEQFFGPGTRLTVL.

This clone was seen only a few times. V and J are TRBV29-1 and TRBJ1-1; no definite D call. Germline-derived CDR1 and CDR2 are SQVTM and ANQGSEA. Trimming left V 4 bases short and J 11 bases short, with 14 bases between. CDR3 size: 11 residues. The CDR3 is CSVGSDTVAFF. The DNA of the CDR3 is TGCAGCGTTGGATCCGACACTGTGGCTTTCTTT.

The rearrangement uses TRBV7-9 and TRBJ1-3; D possibly corresponds to TRBD1 (6 bases). CDR1 is SEHNR and CDR2 is FQNEAQ in the germline V gene (reference sequence). V was pared by 4 bases and J by 0 bases, with 13 bases between. CDR3 length: 16 residues. The chain's CDR3 is CASSSTTGSSGNTIYF. CDR3 nucleotide sequence: TGTGCCAGCAGCTCCACGACAGGTAGCTCTGGAAACACCATATATTTT. Full variable domain (rest looked up from reference TRBV7-9 and TRBJ1-3): DTGVSQNPRHKITKRGQNVTFRCDPISEHNRLYWYRQTLGQGPEFLTYFQNEAQLEKSRLLSDRFSAERPKGSFSTLEIQRTEQGDSAMYLCASSSTTGSSGNTIYFGEGSWLTVV.

The genes are TRBV19 and TRBJ2-6; the D is unclear. The germline V and J ends were trimmed by 7 bases and 4 bases, with 8 bases remaining between them. The CDR3 sequence is 13 residues long. Germline assignment: CDR1 LNHDA and CDR2 SQIVND (reference sequence). The CDR3 protein is CASKFSGANVLTF. For the CDR3, the DNA is TGTGCCAGTAAGTTTTCCGGGGCCAACGTCCTGACTTTC.

The chain couples TRBV30 to TRBJ2-7; 7 bases are a match to TRBD1. Germline trimming cut 5 bases from V and 4 bases from J; bases unmatched to any gene: 8. Germline V CDR1 and CDR2: GTSNPN, SVGIG (reference sequence). The CDR3 loop spans 13 amino acids. DNA of the CDR3: TGTGCCTGGGGTGACAGGGTTGTTTACGAGCAGTACTTC. Protein product: CAWGDRVVYEQYF.

The rearrangement uses TRBV6-4 and TRBJ2-3; D is unclear. CDR1 and CDR2 from the germline V gene are MRHNA and SNTAGT. V lost 8 bases and J 2 bases, leaving 14 bases between the germline ends. The CDR3 loop spans 14 amino acids. The CDR3, as DNA: TGTGCCAGCTCCTCTGACGGCTTCACAGATACGCAGTATTTT. This sequence encodes CASSSDGFTDTQYF.

The V and J genes are TRBV5-1 and TRBJ2-7; D perhaps matches TRBD1 (6 bases). Germline V lookup: CDR1 SGHRS, CDR2 YFSETQ. CDR3 length: 12 amino acids. Trimming took off 4 bases at V and 3 bases at J, with 8 bases between the two ends. CDR3 sequence reads: CASSTDSYEQYF. In DNA form, the CDR3 reads TGCGCCAGCAGCACGGACAGCTACGAGCAGTACTTC. Filled out from reference TRBV5-1 and TRBJ2-7, the complete variable domain reads KAGVTQTPRYLIKTRGQQVTLSCSPISGHRSVSWYQQTPGQGLQFLFEYFSETQRNKGNFPGRFSGRQFSNSRSEMNVSTLELGDSALYLCASSTDSYEQYFGPGTRLTVT.

This chain uses TRBV4-1 with TRBJ1-2; D remains ambiguous. V lost 1 base and J 4 bases, leaving 13 bases between the germline ends. The CDR3 is made up of 15 amino acids. Germline-derived CDR1 and CDR2 are MGHRA and YSYEKL. The CDR3 DNA reads as TGCGCCAGCAGCCAAGGTGACATCTGGCCCTATGGCTACACCTTC. Protein product: CASSQGDIWPYGYTF.

This chain connects TRBV7-3 to TRBJ2-5; D gene unclear. CDR1 SGHTA and CDR2 FQGTGA come from the germline V gene. CDR3 size: 13 residues. V was clipped by 3 bases and J by 2 bases, with 7 bases between them. The CDR3 loop is CASSLAEQETQYF. Written as DNA, the CDR3 is TGTGCCAGCAGCTTGGCGGAACAAGAGACCCAGTACTTC.